Each of the 8 T cell receptor beta chains below was sequenced from the same sample in a study of T cell clonality in common variable immunodeficiency (dated by TCRdb to the mid-2010s). The library was made by the immunoSEQ multiplex PCR assay. The source is immuneACCESS, and TCRdb retained only in-frame sequences with V and J called. Part of the clones is not carried over; for the studies checked, unresolved V genes explain less than half of this, and the remainder is unexplained. The table gives around 52,000 clones for this sample, with none occurring only once. The ten most abundant clones make up 5.4% of the sample. Material: peripheral blood mononuclear cells. These receptor sequences come from a person between 18 and 69 years old in good health.

The CDR3: CASSPWTALGETQYF. The sequenced CDR3 bases are TGTGCCAGCAGCCCTTGGACAGCACTGGGAGAGACC. This chain uses TRBV11-1 with TRBJ2-5, with a tentative D call TRBD1 (6 bases). The CDR3 goes on 3 residues after the read ends, and that part is filled in from the germline J gene. Trimming left V 5 bases short and J 4 bases short, with 17 bases between. The CDR3 totals 15 residues. Germline V gene sequence: CDR1 SGHAT, CDR2 FQDESV (reference sequence). The variable domain in full, completed from reference TRBV11-1 and TRBJ2-5, reads EAEVAQSPRYKITEKSQAVAFWCDPISGHATLYWYRQILGQGPELLVQFQDESVVDDSQLPKDRFSAERLKGVDSTLKIQPAELGDSAMYLCASSPWTALGETQYFGPGTRLLVL.

Of note for this clone: The read gets to within 3 residues of the CDR3 end, and the germline J gene fills in the rest. The chain links TRBV5-1 to TRBJ2-3; D not certain. Germline CDR1 is SGHRS and CDR2 is YFSETQ. There are 14 residues in the CDR3. V shed 2 bases and J shed 1 base, with 8 bases lying between them. This chain's CDR3 is CASSFRVGTDTQYF. The CDR3 bases that were read are TGCGCCAGCAGCTTCCGGGTTGGCACAGATACG.

This clone came up many times. The read terminates 3 residues ahead of where the CDR3 ends, so the germline J gene completes it. The chain has TRBV5-1 and TRBJ2-1, with 12 bases that match TRBD1. The germline gives CDR1 SGHRS, CDR2 YFSETQ. Losses at the gene ends were 4 bases for V and 5 bases for J; bases not matched to a gene: 16. This CDR3 has 19 residues. CDR3 amino acids: CASSTWDRGRGGDNNEQFF. Partial CDR3 DNA: TGCGCCAGCAGCACGTGGGACAGGGGGCGCGGGGGAGATAACAATGAG.

This clone occurred many times. The read comes to an end 3 residues before the CDR3 does, leaving the germline J gene to fill in the end. The chain carries TRBV18 and TRBJ2-3; D possibly corresponds to TRBD1 (6 bases). CDR3 size: 14 residues. V shed 4 bases and J shed 4 bases, with 12 bases lying between them. Germline CDR1 and CDR2: KGHSH and LQKENI. The part of the CDR3 DNA that was read is TGTGCCAGCTCACTCCGGACAGAGGCAGATACG. This sequence encodes CASSLRTEADT. The entire CDR3 reads CASSLRTEADTQYF.

This clone was recorded many times. The read terminates 3 residues ahead of where the CDR3 ends, so the germline J gene completes it. The chain couples TRBV20-1 to TRBJ2-2, with D perhaps matching TRBD2 (5 bases). This CDR3 contains 15 residues. CDR1 is DFQATT and CDR2 is SNEGSKA in the germline V gene (reference sequence). Trimming took off 4 bases at V and 4 bases at J, with 16 bases between the two ends. The covered CDR3 bases are TGCAGTGCTATTAGGTCAAAACGGGGCACCGGGGAG. Translation: CSAIRSKRGTGE. Given in full, the CDR3 is CSAIRSKRGTGELFF.

This clone has at least ten counts. The CDR3 end is not reached by the read, which stops 3 residues before it; the germline J gene fills it in. V and J are TRBV5-6 and TRBJ2-7, with a possible D match to TRBD1 (8 bases). Germline assignment: CDR1 SGHDT and CDR2 YYEEEE. The CDR3 runs to 15 residues. The V gene lost 2 bases and the J gene lost 1 base, with 13 bases spanning the gap. The CDR3 protein is CASSFLQGGSYEQYF. The sequenced CDR3 bases are TGTGCCAGCAGCTTTTTACAGGGGGGGTCCTACGAG.

Concerning this clone itself: With the read ending 3 residues before the CDR3 end, the germline J gene is used to fill in that end. The rearrangement joins TRBV18 to TRBJ1-2; D unclear. The germline V gene has CDR1 KGHSH and CDR2 LQKENI. This CDR3 is 16 amino acids long. CDR3 protein: CASSPLVSAGADTYTF. CDR3 DNA (partial): TGTGCCAGCTCACCACTGGTATCCGCGGGCGCAGATACC.

This clone was seen at least ten times. The CDR3 end falls 3 residues outside the read, so it is completed with the germline J gene. The chain uses TRBV4-1 and TRBJ1-2, with D perhaps matching TRBD1 (5 bases). This CDR3 has 16 residues. Germline lookup yields CDR1 MGHRA and CDR2 YSYEKL. CDR3 sequence reads: CASSQASLRDAGGYTF. CDR3 DNA, as far as it was read: TGCGCCAGCAGCCAAGCTTCACTCAGGGACGCGGGGGGC.